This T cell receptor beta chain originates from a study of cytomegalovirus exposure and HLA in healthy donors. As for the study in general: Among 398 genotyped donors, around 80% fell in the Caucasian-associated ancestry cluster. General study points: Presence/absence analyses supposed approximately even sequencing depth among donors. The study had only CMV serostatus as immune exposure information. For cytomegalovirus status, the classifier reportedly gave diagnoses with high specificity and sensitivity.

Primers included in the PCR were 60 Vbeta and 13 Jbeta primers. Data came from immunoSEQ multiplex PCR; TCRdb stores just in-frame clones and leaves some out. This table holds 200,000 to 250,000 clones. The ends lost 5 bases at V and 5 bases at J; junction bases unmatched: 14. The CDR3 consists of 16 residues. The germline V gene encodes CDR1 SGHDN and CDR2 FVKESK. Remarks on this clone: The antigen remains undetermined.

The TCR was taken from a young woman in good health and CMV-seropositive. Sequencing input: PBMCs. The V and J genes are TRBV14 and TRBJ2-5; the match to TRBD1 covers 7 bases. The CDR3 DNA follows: TGTGCCAGCAGCTCGTCAAACAGGGGTTTCCCTGAGACCCAGTACTTC. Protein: CASSSSNRGFPETQYF.